Listed below are T cell receptor beta chains from one sample, sequenced in a study of regulatory T cells in long-lasting Graves disease. TCRdb itself ran the multiplex PCR reads through MiXCR, one entry per CDR3 protein. Of 400,000 to 500,000 distinct CDR3 sequences listed, 14% are singletons. These data were also reused for a study on T cells in Graves' hyperthyroidism and ophthalmopathy.

Source: peripheral blood mononuclear cells (PBMCs), taken at new diagnosis, from a patient treated with antithyroid drugs. The receptors originated from a woman aged 45-60 years with Graves disease. Each CDR3 is given with its conserved first and last residue. The D gene is left open where the match is weak. A clone size is listed for some rows: how often the clone was seen (once, few, many), or a class if it is expanded.

CDR3 protein: CASSRDWFNEQFF; CDR3 DNA: TGTGCCAGCAGCCGGGACTGGTTCAATGAGCAGTTCTTC; D gene: .; V gene: TRBV7-2; clone size: many; J gene: TRBJ2-1
CDR3 protein: CASSQELAGNEQFF; CDR3 DNA: TGTGCCAGCAGCCAAGAACTAGCGGGAAATGAGCAGTTCTTC; D gene: TRBD2; V gene: TRBV3-1; clone size: many; J gene: TRBJ2-1
CDR3 protein: CAISAGQPNSPLHF; CDR3 DNA: TGTGCCATCAGTGCGGGACAGCCTAATTCACCCCTCCACTTT; D gene: TRBD1; V gene: TRBV10-3; clone size: few; J gene: TRBJ1-6
CDR3 protein: CASRLAGAGTDTQYF; CDR3 DNA: TGTGCCAGCAGGCTAGCGGGAGCGGGAACAGATACGCAGTATTTT; D gene: TRBD2; V gene: TRBV5-8; clone size: .; J gene: TRBJ2-3
CDR3 protein: CASSGGVSNQPQHF; CDR3 DNA: TGTGCCAGCAGCGGGGGGGTTAGCAATCAGCCCCAGCATTTT; D gene: .; V gene: TRBV12-3/TRBV12-4; clone size: many; J gene: TRBJ1-5
CDR3 protein: CASSNRGQPQHF; CDR3 DNA: TGTGCCAGTAGTAACAGGGGTCAGCCCCAGCATTTT; D gene: TRBD1; V gene: TRBV19; clone size: .; J gene: TRBJ1-5
CDR3 protein: CASSFLGTGDYPGHGYTF; CDR3 DNA: TGCGCCAGCAGCTTCTTAGGTACAGGGGATTACCCTGGTCATGGCTACACCTTC; D gene: TRBD1; V gene: TRBV5-1; clone size: .; J gene: TRBJ1-2
CDR3 protein: CASSPRGGRARDTQYF; CDR3 DNA: TGTGCCAGCAGCCCCAGGGGCGGGAGGGCCAGAGATACGCAGTATTTT; D gene: TRBD2; V gene: TRBV7-7; clone size: once; J gene: TRBJ2-3
CDR3 protein: CASSLAAANYEQYF; CDR3 DNA: TGCGCCAGCAGCTTGGCCGCGGCAAACTACGAGCAGTACTTC; D gene: .; V gene: TRBV5-1; clone size: .; J gene: TRBJ2-7
CDR3 protein: CASSPPTSNYGYTF; CDR3 DNA: TGTGCCAGCAGCCCTCCAACCTCTAACTATGGCTACACCTTC; D gene: .; V gene: TRBV12-3/TRBV12-4; clone size: few; J gene: TRBJ1-2
CDR3 protein: CASGAEGAGQPQHF; CDR3 DNA: TGTGCCAGCGGCGCCGAGGGGGCAGGTCAGCCCCAGCATTTT; D gene: TRBD1; V gene: TRBV2; clone size: many; J gene: TRBJ1-5